One T cell receptor beta chain is described in this entry. The antigen this receptor binds is unknown. Per-base quality was not reported, and no clone a single base away is much larger than it. This sample stems from a study of patients and donors after allogeneic stem cell transplantation (dated by TCRdb to about 2020). Library generation was performed with RT-PCR. The sequencing machine was a NextSeq 550. TCRdb reworked the public reads: Q25 trimming with fastp, MiXCR clone assembly, productive beta chains retained. Identical CDR3 proteins give one entry, which carries the most common genes and DNA. The sample includes hundreds of thousands of distinct CDR3 sequences, with about a sixth observed a single time. The ten top clones hold over 6% of the sample. V sheds 8 bases and J sheds 2 bases, leaving 4 bases between their ends. The CDR3 has 11 amino acids, counting the end cysteine and phenylalanine. The retained sequence is limited to the CDR3, 33 bases, with the frame set at the first base. As encoded in the germline V gene, CDR1 is SGHTA while CDR2 is FQGTGA.

This clonotype was sampled from a human donor who was either an allogeneic HSCT recipient or a stem cell or donor lymphocyte infusion donor (not recorded which). It is not recorded whose cells these are; they may come from a transplant donor. Sequencing was performed on blood, either unsorted or a sorted T cell fraction (not recorded which). This chain joins TRBV7-3 to TRBJ1-5; confidence is insufficient to name the D gene. The CDR3 in this case is CASRGNQPQHF. The bases read TGTGCCAGCCGGGGCAATCAGCCCCAGCATTTT.